The 19 T cell receptor beta chains given below trace back to one sample, sequenced in a study of a mutant IDH1 vaccine in newly diagnosed glioma. The time point denotes: week 47, end of study. The investigators gave 300 ug of mutant IDH1 20-mer peptide in each vaccine dose, together with topical imiquimod. Their antigen targets remain unknown. The data were produced by immunoSEQ multiplex PCR, yet TCRdb's version contains in-frame clones alone and is incomplete. The sample consists of about 67,000 clones, about four fifths of them appearing once. The sample here was PBMCs, taken from a glioma patient whose treatment included an IDH1 peptide vaccine. These receptors all come from a man aged 25 to 40 with glioma.

The V and J genes are TRBV6-1 and TRBJ1-4, with 11 bases aligning to TRBD1. J gave up 12 bases and V 4 bases, and 10 bases lay outside the gene matches. Germline CDR1 is MNHNS and CDR2 is SASEGT. This CDR3 spans 15 amino acids. The CDR3 reads CASSALTGQGVELFF. CDR3 bases: TGTGCCAGCAGTGCCTTGACGGGACAGGGGGTGGAACTGTTTTTT.

The gene calls are TRBV6-5 and TRBJ2-3; the match to TRBD1 covers 8 bases. CDR1 is MNHEY and CDR2 is SVGAGI in the germline V gene. The V segment lost 4 bases and the J segment 3 bases; nucleotides outside the gene matches: 3. This CDR3 is built from 14 residues. The CDR3 coding sequence is TGTGCCAGCAGTTCCGGACAGGGTACAGATACGCAGTATTTT. This sequence encodes CASSSGQGTDTQYF.

This CDR3 is CAVRDRGDYGYTF. Here the CDR3 DNA reads TGTGCCGTCCGGGACAGGGGTGACTATGGCTACACCTTC. This sequence joins TRBV28 and TRBJ1-2, with 10 bases that match TRBD1. J lost 3 bases, V lost 11 bases, and 6 bases had no gene match. Germline V CDR1 and CDR2: MDHEN, SYDVKM. CDR3 length: 13 amino acids.

This chain uses TRBV6-4 with TRBJ2-1; 12 positions agree with TRBD1. CDR1 and CDR2 from the germline V gene are MRHNA and SNTAGT. This CDR3 contains 16 residues. Trimming at V came to 0 bases and at J to 8 bases, leaving 5 bases not matched to a gene. CDR3 in DNA: TGTGCCAGCAGTGACTCACCGGGACAGGGGGCGGATGAGCAGTTCTTC. It encodes CASSDSPGQGADEQFF.

V gene TRBV25-1 combines with J gene TRBJ1-1; D perhaps matches TRBD1 (6 bases). Trimming took off 6 bases at V and 2 bases at J, with 10 bases between the two ends. Germline assignment: CDR1 MGHDK and CDR2 SYGVNS. The CDR3 spans 13 residues. This chain's CDR3 is CASRQGRNTEAFF. The CDR3 DNA sequence: TGTGCCAGCAGACAGGGAAGAAACACTGAAGCTTTCTTT.

The chain has TRBV7-8 and TRBJ1-5; possible D gene TRBD1, 5 bases. CDR3 size: 14 residues. V dropped 5 bases and J dropped 7 bases, with 15 bases sitting between them. Germline CDR1 SGHVS, CDR2 FQNEAQ. The CDR3 spells CASSLTRVQQPQHF. CDR3 sequence (DNA): TGTGCCAGCAGCCTAACCAGGGTTCAACAGCCCCAGCATTTT.

DNA of the CDR3: TGTGCCAGCAAAATAGGGCAGGGTTATAATTCACCCCTCCACTTT. This codes for CASKIGQGYNSPLHF. V usage is TRBV11-2 and J usage is TRBJ1-6, with D possibly TRBD1 on 5 matching bases. Between the trimmed V and J ends, which lost 7 bases and 4 bases, there was a span of 14 bases. There are 15 residues in the CDR3. Germline CDR1 reads SGHAT; CDR2 reads FQNNGV. The full variable domain, in which reference TRBV11-2 and TRBJ1-6 provide the parts outside the CDR3, is EAGVAQSPRYKIIEKRQSVAFWCNPISGHATLYWYQQILGQGPKLLIQFQNNGVVDDSQLPKDRFSAERLKGVDSTLKIQPAKLEDSAVYLCASKIGQGYNSPLHFGNGTRLTVT.

The genes are TRBV5-1 and TRBJ2-3; unclear D gene. Looked up from germline, CDR1 is SGHRS and CDR2 is YFSETQ. The CDR3 sequence is 13 residues long. V lost 6 bases to trimming and J lost 2 bases, with 10 bases between them. This CDR3 is CASNKDHTDTQYF. CDR3 DNA: TGCGCCAGCAACAAGGATCACACAGATACGCAGTATTTT. Looking up the rest from reference TRBV5-1 and TRBJ2-3 gives the full variable domain: KAGVTQTPRYLIKTRGQQVTLSCSPISGHRSVSWYQQTPGQGLQFLFEYFSETQRNKGNFPGRFSGRQFSNSRSEMNVSTLELGDSALYLCASNKDHTDTQYFGPGTRLTVL.

The V and J genes are TRBV5-4 and TRBJ1-2, with TRBD1 matching 7 bases. CDR1 and CDR2 (germline): SGHNT, YYREEE (reference sequence). The CDR3 spans 14 residues. V was clipped by 3 bases and J by 4 bases; unmatched bases: 6. CDR3 loop: CASSWVDRVYGYTF. CDR3 sequence (DNA): TGTGCCAGCAGCTGGGTAGACAGGGTCTATGGCTACACCTTC.

V is TRBV29-1 and J is TRBJ1-2, with TRBD1 as a possible D gene (6 bases). Deletions cut 0 bases from V and 4 bases from J, with 18 bases between. Germline values: CDR1 SQVTM, CDR2 ANQGSEA. The CDR3 extends over 16 amino acids. The chain's CDR3 is CSVEEVAGRGRYGYTF. CDR3 in DNA: TGCAGCGTTGAAGAGGTGGCGGGCAGGGGACGCTATGGCTACACCTTC.

CDR3 residues: CASGFGQGTEAFF. As DNA, the CDR3 is TGTGCTAGTGGTTTCGGACAGGGAACTGAAGCTTTCTTT. The chain links TRBV12-5 to TRBJ1-1; 8 nucleotides match TRBD1. CDR1 LGHNT and CDR2 FRNRAP come from the germline V gene. The CDR3 is 13 amino acids. V gave up 3 bases and J gave up 5 bases; unmatched junction bases: 2.

This sequence joins TRBV10-3 and TRBJ2-7; TRBD1 agrees at 11 bases. Germline values: CDR1 ENHRY, CDR2 SYGVKD. V lost 6 bases and J lost 3; bases outside the gene matches: 10. The CDR3 consists of 16 residues. CDR3 region: CAISYTSGTGGYEQYF. CDR3 coding DNA: TGTGCCATCAGCTACACCTCCGGGACAGGGGGCTACGAGCAGTACTTC.

This chain links TRBV9 with TRBJ1-5, with D unresolved. Germline loops: CDR1 SGDLS, CDR2 YYNGEE. CDR3 length: 16 amino acids. V was trimmed by 3 bases and J by 0 bases, leaving 13 bases between them. The CDR3 protein is CASSAGGVYSNQPQHF. DNA for the CDR3: TGTGCCAGCAGCGCCGGTGGAGTGTATAGCAATCAGCCCCAGCATTTT.

The V and J genes are TRBV19 and TRBJ2-5; D is possibly TRBD1 (5 bases). The germline V gene has CDR1 LNHDA and CDR2 SQIVND (reference sequence). CDR3 length: 15 amino acids. Trimming shortened V by 1 base and J by 5 bases, and 14 bases separated the two germline ends. In nucleotides, the CDR3 is TGTGCCAGTAGTATAGGGCTCAGGGTGTTGGAGACCCAGTACTTC. It specifies CASSIGLRVLETQYF.

The chain links TRBV27 to TRBJ2-1; 11 nucleotides match TRBD2. The CDR3 covers 16 residues. V trimming: 0 bases; J trimming: 6 bases; junction bases outside the gene matches: 4. The germline CDR1 and CDR2 sequences are MNHEY and SMNVEV (reference sequence). CDR3 amino acids: CASSLSRLAGGNEQFF. In nucleotides, the CDR3 is TGTGCCAGCAGTTTATCACGTCTAGCGGGGGGCAATGAGCAGTTCTTC.

The gene calls are TRBV4-1 and TRBJ2-1; TRBD2 aligns across 9 bases. Losses at the gene ends were 4 bases for V and 0 bases for J; bases not matched to a gene: 13. This CDR3 comprises 19 residues. Germline CDR1 and CDR2: MGHRA and YSYEKL. The CDR3 DNA sequence: TGCGCCAGCAGCCCCACCATAGCGGGGGCCGTTAGCTCCTACAATGAGCAGTTCTTC. This encodes CASSPTIAGAVSSYNEQFF.

V is TRBV6-6 and J is TRBJ1-3; TRBD1 matches at 10 bases. J was trimmed by 4 bases and V by 6 bases; bases with no gene match: 3. The germline V gene has CDR1 MNHNY and CDR2 SVGAGI (reference sequence). The CDR3 has 14 amino acids. Here the CDR3 DNA reads TGTGCCAGCAGAAAGGACAGGGGGGGAAACACCATATATTTT. Protein sequence: CASRKDRGGNTIYF.

The chain carries TRBV5-1 and TRBJ1-1; 8 bases are shared with TRBD1. J gave up 1 base and V 8 bases, and 16 bases lay outside the gene matches. Looked up from germline, CDR1 is SGHRS and CDR2 is YFSETQ. The CDR3 loop spans 17 amino acids. CDR3 DNA sequence: TGCGCCAGTGCAAAAACAGGGGGGGAGTATGAGAACACTGAAGCTTTCTTT. Its translation is CASAKTGGEYENTEAFF.

V gene TRBV21-1 combines with J gene TRBJ2-7; the listed D gene, TRBD1, was not tested against the DNA. TRBV21-1 is a pseudogene. The CDR3 is made up of 18 amino acids. The CDR3 DNA reads as TGTGCCAGCAGCAAAGGGACAGGGTGGGGAACAGTTACCTACGAGCAGTACTTC. Amino acids: CASSKGTGWGTVTYEQYF.